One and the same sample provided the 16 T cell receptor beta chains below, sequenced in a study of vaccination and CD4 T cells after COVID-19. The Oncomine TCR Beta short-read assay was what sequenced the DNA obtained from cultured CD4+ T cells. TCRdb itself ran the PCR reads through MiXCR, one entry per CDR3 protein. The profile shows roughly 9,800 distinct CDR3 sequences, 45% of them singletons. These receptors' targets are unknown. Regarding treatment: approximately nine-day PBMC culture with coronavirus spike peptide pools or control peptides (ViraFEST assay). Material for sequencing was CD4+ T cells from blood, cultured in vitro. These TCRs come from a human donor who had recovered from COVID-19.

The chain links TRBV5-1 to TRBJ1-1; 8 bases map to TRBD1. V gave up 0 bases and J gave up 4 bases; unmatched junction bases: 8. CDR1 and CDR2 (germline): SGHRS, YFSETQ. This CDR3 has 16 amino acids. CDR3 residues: CASSLAGQGPGTEAFF. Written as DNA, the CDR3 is TGCGCCAGCAGCTTGGCCGGACAGGGTCCGGGCACTGAAGCTTTCTTT.

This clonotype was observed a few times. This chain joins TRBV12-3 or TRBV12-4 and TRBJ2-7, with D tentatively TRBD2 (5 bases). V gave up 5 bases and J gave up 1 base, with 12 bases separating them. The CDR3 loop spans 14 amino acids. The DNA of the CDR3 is TGTGCCAGCAGTGGGTCGGGGATGTCCTACGAGCAGTACTTC. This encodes CASSGSGMSYEQYF.

DNA for the CDR3: TGTGCCAGCAGAACACCACACACTCGGGATTCACCCCTCCACTTT. This sequence encodes CASRTPHTRDSPLHF. The rearrangement joins TRBV5-8 to TRBJ1-6; no firm D call. Germline CDR1 reads SGHTS; CDR2 reads YDEGEE. The CDR3 contains 15 residues. V gave up 5 bases and J gave up 8 bases, with 17 bases separating them.

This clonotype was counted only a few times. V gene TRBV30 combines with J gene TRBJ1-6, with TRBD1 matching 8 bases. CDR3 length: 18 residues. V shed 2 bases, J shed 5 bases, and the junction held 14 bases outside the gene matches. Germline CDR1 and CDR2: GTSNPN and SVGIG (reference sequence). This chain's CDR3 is CAWSRRTGSIDNNSPLHF. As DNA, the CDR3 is TGTGCCTGGAGTCGCCGGACAGGGTCGATCGACAATAATTCACCCCTCCACTTT.

The CDR3 DNA follows: TGTGCCAGCAGTCGAAGACAGGAGAGCACAGATACGCAGTATTTT. Protein product: CASSRRQESTDTQYF. This chain joins TRBV2 and TRBJ2-3; perhaps TRBD1 as D (6 bases). The V end lost 5 bases, the J end lost 0 bases, and 12 bases lay between the germline ends. Germline assignment: CDR1 SNHLY and CDR2 FYNNEI. This CDR3 is built from 15 residues. Combining the CDR3 with reference TRBV2 and TRBJ2-3 gives the whole variable domain EPEVTQTPSHQVTQMGQEVILRCVPISNHLYFYWYRQILGQKVEFLVSFYNNEISEKSEIFDDQFSVERPDGSNFTLKIRSTKLEDSAMYFCASSRRQESTDTQYFGPGTRLTVL.

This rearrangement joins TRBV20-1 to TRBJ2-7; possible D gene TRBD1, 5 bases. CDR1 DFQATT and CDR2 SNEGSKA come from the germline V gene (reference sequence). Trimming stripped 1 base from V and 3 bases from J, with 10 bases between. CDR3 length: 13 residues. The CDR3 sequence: CSARALQDYEQYF. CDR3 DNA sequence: TGCAGTGCTAGAGCCTTACAGGACTACGAGCAGTACTTC.

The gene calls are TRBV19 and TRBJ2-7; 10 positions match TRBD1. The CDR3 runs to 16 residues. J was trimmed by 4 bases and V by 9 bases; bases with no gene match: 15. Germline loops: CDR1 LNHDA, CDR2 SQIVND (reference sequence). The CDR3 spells CARRQGARAKIYEQYF. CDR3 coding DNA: TGTGCCAGGAGACAGGGGGCGCGCGCTAAGATTTACGAGCAGTACTTC.

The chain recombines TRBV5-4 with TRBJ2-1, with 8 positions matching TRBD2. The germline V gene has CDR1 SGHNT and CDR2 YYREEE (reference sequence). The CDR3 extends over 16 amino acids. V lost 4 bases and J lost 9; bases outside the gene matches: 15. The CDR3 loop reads CASSRSAGLDVSEQFF. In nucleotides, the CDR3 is TGTGCCAGCAGCCGCAGCGCGGGACTAGACGTCAGTGAGCAGTTCTTC.

CDR3 protein: CASRGIQETQYF. The CDR3 bases are TGTGCCAGCAGGGGAATCCAAGAGACCCAGTACTTC. This chain links TRBV21-1 with TRBJ2-5. TRBV21-1 is annotated as a pseudogene. The length of the CDR3 is 12 residues.

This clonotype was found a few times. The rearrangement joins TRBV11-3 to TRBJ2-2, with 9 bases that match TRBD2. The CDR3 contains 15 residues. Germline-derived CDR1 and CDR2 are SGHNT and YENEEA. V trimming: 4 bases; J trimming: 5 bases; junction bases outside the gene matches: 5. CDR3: CASSSSGVETGELFF. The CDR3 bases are TGTGCCAGCAGCTCTAGCGGGGTAGAGACCGGGGAGCTGTTTTTT.

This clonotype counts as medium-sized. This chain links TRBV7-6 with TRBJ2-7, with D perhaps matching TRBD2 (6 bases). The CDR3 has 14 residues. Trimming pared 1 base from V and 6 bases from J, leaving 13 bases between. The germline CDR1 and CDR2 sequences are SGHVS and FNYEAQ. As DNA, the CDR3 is TGTGCCAGCAGCTTAGGACCGAAAGCGGGCGAGCAGTACTTC. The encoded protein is CASSLGPKAGEQYF.

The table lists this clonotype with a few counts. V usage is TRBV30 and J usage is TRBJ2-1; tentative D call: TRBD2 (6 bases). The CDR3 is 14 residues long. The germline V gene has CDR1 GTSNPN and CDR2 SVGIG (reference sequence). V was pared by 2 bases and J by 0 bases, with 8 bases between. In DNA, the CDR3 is TGTGCCTGGAGTCGACTAGGCTCCTACAATGAGCAGTTCTTC. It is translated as CAWSRLGSYNEQFF.

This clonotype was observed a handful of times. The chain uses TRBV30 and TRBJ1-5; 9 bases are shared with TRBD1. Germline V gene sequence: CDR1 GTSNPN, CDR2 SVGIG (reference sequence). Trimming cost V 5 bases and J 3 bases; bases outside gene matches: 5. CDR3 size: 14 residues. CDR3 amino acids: CAWGTGSPNQPQHF. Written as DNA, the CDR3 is TGTGCCTGGGGGACAGGGAGCCCCAATCAGCCCCAGCATTTT.

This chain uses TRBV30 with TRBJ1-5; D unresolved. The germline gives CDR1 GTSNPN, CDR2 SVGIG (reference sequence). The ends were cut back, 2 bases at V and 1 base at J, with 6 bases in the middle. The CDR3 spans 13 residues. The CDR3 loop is CAWSSSSNQPQHF. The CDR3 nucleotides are TGTGCCTGGAGTAGCTCCAGCAATCAGCCCCAGCATTTT.

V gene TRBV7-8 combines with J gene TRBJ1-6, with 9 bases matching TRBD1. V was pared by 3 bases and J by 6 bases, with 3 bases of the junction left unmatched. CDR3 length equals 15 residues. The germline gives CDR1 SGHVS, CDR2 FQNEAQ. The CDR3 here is CASSLGQGSNSPLHF. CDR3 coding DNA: TGTGCCAGCAGCTTGGGACAGGGATCTAATTCACCCCTCCACTTT.

The CDR3 nucleotides are TGTGCCACCAGCAACCTACCTCGACAGGGGGCGCATAATGAGCAGTTCTTC. The encoded protein is CATSNLPRQGAHNEQFF. V and J are TRBV24-1 and TRBJ2-1; 10 bases match TRBD1. V lost 7 bases and J lost 7; bases outside the gene matches: 15. Germline V lookup: CDR1 KGHDR, CDR2 SFDVKD. The CDR3 has 17 amino acids.